These 7 T cell receptor beta chains originate from one sample sequenced in a study of shared clonotypes between healthy human individuals. The assay was immunoSEQ multiplex PCR, and TCRdb's table has in-frame clones only and misses some. This table holds about 1 million clones, about 75% found once. Sequencing was done on a sample of memory CD4+ T cells sorted from blood. Stated subset: CD45RA-negative fraction. The source of these receptors is a man aged 18 to 30 in good health.

This chain uses TRBV27 with TRBJ2-1, with TRBD2 identical over 9 bases. V dropped 0 bases and J dropped 4; count of bases not matched to a gene: 4. The CDR3 spans 16 residues. Germline V gene data show CDR1 as MNHEY and CDR2 as SMNVEV (reference sequence). The CDR3 coding sequence is TGTGCCAGCAGTTTATCGGCGGGGGGGTGGTACAATGAGCAGTTCTTC. Its protein product is CASSLSAGGWYNEQFF.

The chain uses TRBV14 and TRBJ1-1; TRBD1 is a possible D gene (5 bases). Germline loops: CDR1 SGHDN, CDR2 FVKESK. CDR3 length: 15 residues. The ends were cut back, 1 base at V and 2 bases at J, with 11 bases in the middle. In DNA, the CDR3 is TGTGCCAGCAGCCAAGTCGTCAGGGATAACACTGAAGCTTTCTTT. Translation: CASSQVVRDNTEAFF.

This clone was seen more than once but under ten times. This chain links TRBV19 with TRBJ1-6; D remains ambiguous. This CDR3 comprises 14 residues. Germline V gene data show CDR1 as LNHDA and CDR2 as SQIVND (reference sequence). V was clipped by 7 bases and J by 9 bases, with 16 bases between them. CDR3 region: CASTLATGGSPLHF. DNA for the CDR3: TGTGCCAGTACCCTCGCGACTGGAGGTTCACCCCTCCACTTT. The entire variable domain, with the rest obtained from reference TRBV19 and TRBJ1-6, is as follows: DGGITQSPKYLFRKEGQNVTLSCEQNLNHDAMYWYRQDPGQGLRLIYYSQIVNDFQKGDIAEGYSVSREKKESFPLTVTSAQKNPTAFYLCASTLATGGSPLHFGNGTRLTVT.

This chain's CDR3 is CASSILGTSNEKLFF. In DNA, the CDR3 is TGTGCCAGTAGTATTTTAGGGACGTCTAATGAAAAACTGTTTTTT. The chain employs TRBV19 and TRBJ1-4; D is perhaps TRBD1 (5 bases). Trimming pared 3 bases from V and 3 bases from J, leaving 11 bases between. Germline V gene sequence: CDR1 LNHDA, CDR2 SQIVND (reference sequence). The CDR3 covers 15 residues. Looking up the rest from reference TRBV19 and TRBJ1-4 gives the full variable domain: DGGITQSPKYLFRKEGQNVTLSCEQNLNHDAMYWYRQDPGQGLRLIYYSQIVNDFQKGDIAEGYSVSREKKESFPLTVTSAQKNPTAFYLCASSILGTSNEKLFFGSGTQLSVL.

On this clone itself: A read error may be the cause here, since a much bigger clone is one base away. This chain links TRBV5-1 with TRBJ2-3; D is possibly TRBD2 (6 bases). The CDR3 covers 14 residues. With 4 bases removed from V and 4 bases from J, the gap between germline ends came to 13 bases. Germline V gene sequence: CDR1 SGHRS, CDR2 YFSETQ. CDR3 sequence (DNA): TGCGCCAGCAGCCCCCAGACTAGTTCAGATACGCAGTATTTT. Amino acids: CASSPQTSSDTQYF. Full variable domain (outside the CDR3, taken from reference TRBV5-1 and TRBJ2-3): KAGVTQTPRYLIKTRGQQVTLSCSPISGHRSVSWYQQTPGQGLQFLFEYFSETQRNKGNFPGRFSGRQFSNSRSEMNVSTLELGDSALYLCASSPQTSSDTQYFGPGTRLTVL.

This clone was seen just once. The genes are TRBV27 and TRBJ1-3, with no clear D. The CDR3 covers 16 residues. The V gene lost 3 bases and the J gene lost 3 bases, with 15 bases spanning the gap. Germline V gene sequence: CDR1 MNHEY, CDR2 SMNVEV (reference sequence). DNA for the CDR3: TGTGCCAGCAGTTTGGCCGGACCAGGAGTTGGAAACACCATATATTTT. Amino acids: CASSLAGPGVGNTIYF.

The chain uses TRBV6-6 and TRBJ2-1; 7 bases fit TRBD1. After removal of 7 bases from V and 6 bases from J, the junction contained 15 bases not matched to a gene. The germline CDR1 and CDR2 sequences are MNHNY and SVGAGI (reference sequence). The CDR3 extends over 16 amino acids. This CDR3 is CASTKGQTVSGNEQFF. DNA for the CDR3: TGTGCCAGCACCAAGGGACAGACGGTCTCCGGCAATGAGCAGTTCTTC.